The next 2 T cell receptor beta chains were all read from a single sample in a study of blood T cell repertoires in COVID-19. Libraries were prepared by immunoSEQ multiplex PCR; TCRdb keeps only in-frame clonotypes and omits some of them. The table includes under 500,000 clones, roughly 87% detected once. Source material: PBMCs or T cells enriched from blood (not recorded which). These receptors were collected from a woman between 18 and 29 years old with acute COVID-19.

The chain links TRBV12-3 or TRBV12-4 to TRBJ2-7; tentatively, D is TRBD2 (5 bases). Between the trimmed V and J ends, which lost 3 bases and 4 bases, there was a span of 7 bases. The CDR3 runs 12 residues. The CDR3 nucleotides are TGTGCCAGCAGTTTCGGGGATTACGAGCAGTACTTC. This encodes CASSFGDYEQYF.

The chain recombines TRBV7-9 with TRBJ2-1, with 10 bases fitting TRBD2. Per the germline V gene, CDR1 is SEHNR and CDR2 is FQNEAQ (reference sequence). The ends lost 5 bases at V and 0 bases at J; junction bases unmatched: 4. The CDR3 has 16 residues. CDR3 amino acids: CASSPTSGVSYNEQFF. For the CDR3, the DNA is TGTGCCAGCAGCCCCACTAGCGGGGTCTCCTACAATGAGCAGTTCTTC.